One sample yielded the 27 T cell receptor beta chains listed below, sequenced in a study of beta chain features in type 1 diabetes. General study findings and limits: TCRB CDR3s from Type 1 diabetes patients were moderately but significantly shorter in all four CD4+ subsets.

Every bit of the isolated RNA underwent reverse transcription, so sequencing read expressed TCRB transcripts. The table came from immunoSEQ multiplex PCR; TCRdb's copy has only in-frame clones and leaves some out. The sample has nearly 700,000 clones; about an eighth are singletons. These TCRs are of unknown antigen specificity. The sequencing sample was made of naive CD4+ T cells from blood. All receptors derive from a man younger than 35 with type 1 diabetes.

The genes are TRBV5-1 and TRBJ2-1, with unresolved D. V gave up 3 bases and J gave up 0 bases, with 13 bases separating them. Germline assignment: CDR1 SGHRS and CDR2 YFSETQ. The CDR3 extends over 16 amino acids. CDR3 sequence: CASSYGSTGSYNEQFF. CDR3 in DNA: TGCGCCAGCAGCTACGGGTCCACGGGCTCCTACAATGAGCAGTTCTTC. Full variable domain (remainder filled in from reference TRBV5-1 and TRBJ2-1): KAGVTQTPRYLIKTRGQQVTLSCSPISGHRSVSWYQQTPGQGLQFLFEYFSETQRNKGNFPGRFSGRQFSNSRSEMNVSTLELGDSALYLCASSYGSTGSYNEQFFGPGTRLTVL.

This clone turned up a few times. The CDR3 loop is CASSPQDYGYTF. DNA of the CDR3: TGTGCCAGCAGCCCCCAGGACTATGGCTACACCTTC. The chain uses TRBV5-6 and TRBJ1-2; D is undetermined. The CDR3 consists of 12 residues. V lost 4 bases, J lost 3 bases, and 7 bases lay in between. Germline lookup yields CDR1 SGHDT and CDR2 YYEEEE. Using reference TRBV5-6 and TRBJ1-2 for the parts outside the CDR3, the full variable domain is DAGVTQSPTHLIKTRGQQVTLRCSPKSGHDTVSWYQQALGQGPQFIFQYYEEEERQRGNFPDRFSGHQFPNYSSELNVNALLLGDSALYLCASSPQDYGYTFGSGTRLTVV.

This clone has just a few counts. This chain links TRBV6-1 with TRBJ1-2; D gene unclear. V was trimmed by 1 base and J by 2 bases, leaving 8 bases between them. The germline CDR1 and CDR2 sequences are MNHNS and SASEGT. The CDR3 loop spans 14 amino acids. CDR3 loop: CASSEDRQNYGYTF. The CDR3 DNA sequence: TGTGCCAGCAGTGAAGATCGTCAGAACTATGGCTACACCTTC.

The sample holds a few counts of this clone. The gene calls are TRBV18 and TRBJ1-5; D uncertain. This CDR3 has 16 residues. The ends were cut back, 6 bases at V and 9 bases at J, with 24 bases in the middle. Looked up from germline, CDR1 is KGHSH and CDR2 is LQKENI. Here the CDR3 DNA reads TGTGCCAGCTCGCTCACTCAGGCACCCCCGGGATGGCCCCAGCATTTT. This sequence encodes CASSLTQAPPGWPQHF.

In this sample, this clone turned up a few times. CDR3 sequence: CASIQGGDRTFYEQYF. The CDR3 coding sequence is TGTGCCAGCATCCAAGGGGGGGACCGAACCTTCTACGAGCAGTACTTC. The chain links TRBV28 to TRBJ2-7, with a weak D call TRBD2 (7 bases). Deletions cut 7 bases from V and 3 bases from J, with 22 bases between. The length of the CDR3 is 16 residues. Germline CDR1 is MDHEN and CDR2 is SYDVKM.

This clone was seen more than once but under ten times. The sample holds other DNA sequences that translate to the same CDR3. This sequence joins TRBV30 and TRBJ2-2, with D tentatively TRBD2 (6 bases). CDR3 length: 13 amino acids. The germline V gene has CDR1 GTSNPN and CDR2 SVGIG (reference sequence). V was clipped by 5 bases and J by 2 bases, with 9 bases between them. The CDR3 is CAWSGLNTGELFF. Here the CDR3 DNA reads TGTGCCTGGTCGGGACTTAACACCGGGGAGCTGTTTTTT.

A few counts support this clone. The chain combines TRBV2 with TRBJ2-7, with 8 bases fitting TRBD1. With V trimmed by 10 bases and J by 0 bases, 5 bases remained unmatched. In germline, CDR1 is SNHLY, CDR2 FYNNEI. The CDR3 contains 13 residues. CDR3 region: CAIRDRSSYEQYF. Here the CDR3 DNA reads TGTGCCATAAGGGACAGGAGCTCCTACGAGCAGTACTTC.

This clone was detected a few times. Other DNA sequences within the sample encode an identical CDR3. The rearrangement joins TRBV30 to TRBJ1-2; a weak D match, TRBD1 (6 bases). The CDR3 loop spans 13 amino acids. Trimming left V 0 bases short and J 3 bases short, with 8 bases between. The V gene's germline CDR1 is GTSNPN and CDR2 SVGIG (reference sequence). The CDR3 bases are TGTGCCTGGAGTGTCTCAGGGGACTATGGCTACACCTTC. Encoded protein: CAWSVSGDYGYTF.

Only a few counts were recorded for this clone. The sample holds other DNA sequences that translate to the same CDR3. The chain joins TRBV30 to TRBJ1-3; D not resolved. With 1 base removed from V and 3 bases from J, the gap between germline ends came to 7 bases. Looked up from germline, CDR1 is GTSNPN and CDR2 is SVGIG (reference sequence). The CDR3 runs 13 residues. The CDR3 sequence is CAWSGGNGNTIYF. CDR3 sequence (DNA): TGTGCCTGGAGTGGTGGAAATGGAAACACCATATATTTT.

This clone turned up a few times. In DNA, the CDR3 is TGTGCCAGCTCACTGGACATGAACACTGAAGCTTTCTTT. Protein product: CASSLDMNTEAFF. The chain couples TRBV18 to TRBJ1-1; perhaps TRBD1 as D (5 bases). Germline loops: CDR1 KGHSH, CDR2 LQKENI. The CDR3 is 13 amino acids. Between the trimmed V and J ends, which lost 4 bases and 0 bases, there was a span of 6 bases. Variable domain in full (rest from reference TRBV18 and TRBJ1-1): NAGVMQNPRHLVRRRGQEARLRCSPMKGHSHVYWYRQLPEEGLKFMVYLQKENIIDESGMPKERFSAEFPKEGPSILRIQQVVRGDSAAYFCASSLDMNTEAFFGQGTRLTVV.

The chain is built from TRBV7-9 and TRBJ2-2, with D tentatively TRBD1 (5 bases). The CDR3 contains 15 residues. V gave up 3 bases and J gave up 2 bases, with 10 bases separating them. Germline values: CDR1 SEHNR, CDR2 FQNEAQ (reference sequence). The CDR3 loop is CASSLVQGNTGELFF. CDR3 in DNA: TGTGCCAGCAGCTTGGTTCAGGGTAACACCGGGGAGCTGTTTTTT.

The CDR3 is CASSLPGDIDEQFF. In nucleotides, the CDR3 is TGCGCCAGCAGCTTGCCAGGGGATATAGATGAGCAGTTCTTC. The rearrangement joins TRBV5-1 to TRBJ2-1, with D maybe TRBD1 (6 bases). The CDR3 is 14 amino acids. Germline lookup yields CDR1 SGHRS and CDR2 YFSETQ. Trimming shortened V by 1 base and J by 8 bases, and 13 bases separated the two germline ends.

The chain has TRBV28 and TRBJ2-1; 8 bases line up with TRBD1. CDR3 length: 15 residues. Trimming removed 7 bases from V and 2 bases from J; junction bases left unmatched: 7. Germline CDR1 is MDHEN and CDR2 is SYDVKM. The CDR3 protein is CASTFQGAPYNEQFF. The CDR3 DNA sequence: TGTGCCAGCACCTTTCAGGGGGCCCCCTACAATGAGCAGTTCTTC.

This clone has more than one count but fewer than ten. The gene calls are TRBV7-3 and TRBJ1-1, with a tentative D call TRBD1 (5 bases). The V end was cut by 6 bases, the J end by 4 bases, with 12 bases between. In germline, CDR1 is SGHTA, CDR2 FQGTGA. This CDR3 contains 13 residues. CDR3 sequence (DNA): TGTGCCAGCAGATTGACAGTATCCACTGAAGCTTTCTTT. Translated: CASRLTVSTEAFF.

The rearrangement joins TRBV27 to TRBJ1-2; D remains unclear. Germline assignment: CDR1 MNHEY and CDR2 SMNVEV (reference sequence). V shed 7 bases and J shed 3 bases, with 18 bases lying between them. The CDR3 totals 15 residues. The CDR3 reads CASTRHDREDYGYTF. CDR3 DNA sequence: TGTGCCAGCACTCGACACGACCGGGAGGACTATGGCTACACCTTC.

The chain uses TRBV14 and TRBJ1-4; tentatively, D is TRBD1 (5 bases). Germline V gene data show CDR1 as SGHDN and CDR2 as FVKESK. The V and J ends lost 0 bases and 2 bases respectively, with 13 bases between them. The CDR3 totals 17 residues. DNA for the CDR3: TGTGCCAGCAGCCAAGATGGCCCATGGGGGACTAATGAAAAACTGTTTTTT. It codes for CASSQDGPWGTNEKLFF.

V usage is TRBV30 and J usage is TRBJ1-4; unclear D gene. Trimming took 2 bases from V and 2 from J, leaving 6 bases between them. The CDR3 consists of 13 residues. Germline CDR1 is GTSNPN and CDR2 is SVGIG (reference sequence). CDR3 residues: CAWSPLTNEKLFF. The CDR3 DNA reads as TGTGCCTGGAGTCCCCTCACTAATGAAAAACTGTTTTTT.

There are a few counts of this clone. The chain couples TRBV11-1 to TRBJ2-1; D may be TRBD2 (5 bases). The ends were cut back, 6 bases at V and 10 bases at J, with 13 bases in the middle. CDR3 length equals 12 residues. Germline-derived CDR1 and CDR2 are SGHAT and FQDESV (reference sequence). CDR3 protein: CASSPGLFEQFF. As DNA, the CDR3 is TGTGCCAGCAGTCCCGGACTCTTCGAGCAGTTCTTC.

This clone was counted a few times. The rearrangement links TRBV4-1 to TRBJ2-5, with D uncertain. The germline V and J ends were trimmed by 2 bases and 2 bases, with 12 bases remaining between them. CDR3 size: 15 residues. Germline lookup yields CDR1 MGHRA and CDR2 YSYEKL. Written as DNA, the CDR3 is TGCGCCAGCAGCCAATTCGAAAGGGCGCAAGAGACCCAGTACTTC. Translation gives CASSQFERAQETQYF.

This chain uses TRBV7-9 with TRBJ1-1; 9 nucleotides line up with TRBD1. The germline V gene encodes CDR1 SEHNR and CDR2 FQNEAQ (reference sequence). Germline trimming cut 6 bases from V and 1 base from J; bases unmatched to any gene: 12. The CDR3 length is 17 residues. The CDR3 loop is CASRPGTGSSSNTEAFF. The CDR3 DNA reads as TGTGCCAGCAGACCGGGGACAGGGTCTTCGTCGAACACTGAAGCTTTCTTT.

V usage is TRBV30 and J usage is TRBJ1-3; D call uncertain. V lost 3 bases and J 0 bases, leaving 6 bases between the germline ends. Germline values: CDR1 GTSNPN, CDR2 SVGIG (reference sequence). The CDR3 consists of 13 residues. The CDR3 bases are TGTGCCTGGAGCGGCCTCTCTGGAAACACCATATATTTT. It specifies CAWSGLSGNTIYF.

This clone has more than one count but fewer than ten. The V gene is TRBV29-1, the J gene TRBJ2-5; tentative D call: TRBD1 (6 bases). Trimming pared 6 bases from V and 1 base from J, leaving 12 bases between. Germline V gives CDR1 SQVTM, CDR2 ANQGSEA. The CDR3 length is 13 residues. The CDR3 loop is CSVARTVQETQYF. CDR3 in DNA: TGCAGCGTCGCACGGACAGTCCAAGAGACCCAGTACTTC.

As DNA, the CDR3 is TGTGCCTGGAGTTTACAGGGTTCGGGTGAAGCTTTCTTT. This sequence encodes CAWSLQGSGEAFF. This chain joins TRBV30 and TRBJ1-1, with a weak D call TRBD1 (6 bases). Germline values: CDR1 GTSNPN, CDR2 SVGIG (reference sequence). V lost 2 bases to trimming and J lost 7 bases, with 14 bases between them. This CDR3 region has 13 residues. Full variable domain (rest looked up from reference TRBV30 and TRBJ1-1): SQTIHQWPATLVQPVGSPLSLECTVEGTSNPNLYWYRQAAGRGLQLLFYSVGIGQISSEVPQNLSASRPQDRQFILSSKKLLLSDSGFYLCAWSLQGSGEAFFGQGTRLTVV.

Only a few counts were recorded for this clone. The gene calls are TRBV27 and TRBJ2-5; D remains unclear. V dropped 5 bases and J dropped 0 bases, with 4 bases sitting between them. Germline-derived CDR1 and CDR2 are MNHEY and SMNVEV (reference sequence). There are 12 residues in the CDR3. The CDR3 here is CASSRDQETQYF. The CDR3 DNA sequence: TGTGCCAGCAGTCGGGACCAAGAGACCCAGTACTTC.

This clone was found a few times. The chain has TRBV2 and TRBJ2-3; TRBD1 matches 10 bases. J lost 3 bases, V lost 6 bases, and 9 bases had no gene match. This CDR3 region has 16 residues. Germline lookup yields CDR1 SNHLY and CDR2 FYNNEI. The DNA of the CDR3 is TGTGCCAGCAGCCATCAGGGACAGGGGAAGACAGATACGCAGTATTTT. Protein: CASSHQGQGKTDTQYF.

The V call is TRBV27, the J call TRBJ1-2; D may be TRBD1 (5 bases). CDR1 and CDR2 (germline): MNHEY, SMNVEV (reference sequence). This CDR3 is built from 15 residues. V lost 2 bases to trimming and J lost 4 bases, with 14 bases between them. CDR3 sequence: CASSLRGHPIYGYTF. The CDR3, as DNA: TGTGCCAGCAGTTTAAGAGGACATCCCATCTATGGCTACACCTTC.

This clone has only a few counts. V and J are TRBV5-4 and TRBJ1-1, with no clear D. There are 16 residues in the CDR3. Germline V CDR1 and CDR2: SGHNT, YYREEE (reference sequence). V was trimmed by 4 bases and J by 3 bases, leaving 19 bases between them. CDR3 region: CASSTDPSVRHTEAFF. The DNA for the CDR3 is TGTGCCAGCAGCACCGACCCGTCCGTGAGGCACACTGAAGCTTTCTTT. The full variable domain, its missing parts supplied by reference TRBV5-4 and TRBJ1-1, is ETGVTQSPTHLIKTRGQQVTLRCSSQSGHNTVSWYQQALGQGPQFIFQYYREEENGRGNFPPRFSGLQFPNYSSELNVNALELDDSALYLCASSTDPSVRHTEAFFGQGTRLTVV.